This T cell receptor (beta chain) was sequenced during a study of T cell responses to AZD1222 COVID-19 vaccine. Points from the study as a whole: There were mostly white British donors and more females than males, and clonal diversity was possibly underestimated.

Some clones are missing from TCRdb's copy, which holds only in-frame ones; the method was immunoSEQ multiplex PCR. The table has more than 50,000 clones, 70% to 90% seen once. Worth noting for this clone: Antigen unknown.

CDR3 size: 14 residues. Looked up from germline, CDR1 is SEHNR and CDR2 is FQNEAQ (reference sequence). Trimming took 3 bases from V and 8 from J; bases not matched to a gene: 4. V and J are TRBV7-9 and TRBJ1-2, with 12 bases matching TRBD1. Sample: peripheral blood, taken on day 0 of AZD1222 vaccination. This TCR came from an adult in good health. CDR3 DNA: TGTGCCAGCAGCTTGGGACAGGGGGCAGAGGGCTACACCTTC. This gives the protein CASSLGQGAEGYTF.